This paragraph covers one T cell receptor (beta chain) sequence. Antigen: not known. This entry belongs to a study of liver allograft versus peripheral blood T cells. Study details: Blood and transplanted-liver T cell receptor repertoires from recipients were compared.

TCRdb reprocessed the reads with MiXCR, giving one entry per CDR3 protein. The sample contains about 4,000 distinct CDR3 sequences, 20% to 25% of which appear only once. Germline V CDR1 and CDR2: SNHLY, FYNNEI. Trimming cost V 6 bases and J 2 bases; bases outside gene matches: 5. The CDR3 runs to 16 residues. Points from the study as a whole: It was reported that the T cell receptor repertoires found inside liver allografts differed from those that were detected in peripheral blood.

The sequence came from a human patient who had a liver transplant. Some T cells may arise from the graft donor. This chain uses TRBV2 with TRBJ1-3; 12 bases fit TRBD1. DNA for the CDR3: TGTGCCAGCAGGGGGACAGGGGGCGAAGCTGGAAACACCATATATTTT. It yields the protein CASRGTGGEAGNTIYF.